The 26 T cell receptor beta chains presented below share a single source sample, sequenced in a study of blood T cell repertoires in COVID-19. The data were produced by immunoSEQ multiplex PCR, yet TCRdb's version contains in-frame clones alone and is incomplete. The repertoire holds approximately 220,000 clones, with roughly 80% as singletons. Sequencing was carried out using peripheral blood. The receptors stem from a woman older than 75 with acute or convalescent COVID-19.

The J gene is TRBJ1-1, the V gene TRBV7-9; a possible D gene is TRBD1 (6 bases). This CDR3 comprises 13 residues. Germline assignment: CDR1 SEHNR and CDR2 FQNEAQ (reference sequence). Trimming left V 3 bases short and J 11 bases short, with 16 bases between. The CDR3 sequence: CASSFGQNYWAFF. DNA of the CDR3: TGTGCCAGCAGCTTCGGACAGAATTATTGGGCTTTCTTT.

This clone is a singleton in its sample. Other DNA sequences in the sample encode the same CDR3. The chain employs TRBV12-3 or TRBV12-4 and TRBJ1-3; no reliable D call. V was clipped by 6 bases and J by 1 base, with 4 bases between them. The CDR3 length is 12 residues. CDR3: CASSLSGNTIYF. The CDR3 DNA sequence: TGTGCCAGCAGCCTTTCTGGAAACACCATATATTTT.

This rearrangement joins TRBV14 to TRBJ2-1; D is unclear. There are 13 residues in the CDR3. Per germline, CDR1 SGHDN and CDR2 FVKESK. V lost 3 bases, J lost 5 bases, and 8 bases lay in between. Here the CDR3 reads CASSQGRHNEQFF. The CDR3 DNA is TGTGCCAGCAGCCAGGGCCGCCACAATGAGCAGTTCTTC.

In its sample, this clone was seen once. The chain links TRBV6-4 to TRBJ2-7, with TRBD1 matching 10 bases. The CDR3 has 14 residues. The trim removed 7 bases at V and 4 bases at J, leaving 7 bases unmatched. Germline V gives CDR1 MRHNA, CDR2 SNTAGT. The CDR3 DNA reads TGTGCCAGCACTCAAGGACAGGGGGTATACGAGCAGTACTTC. Protein product: CASTQGQGVYEQYF.

In this sample, this clone turned up a few times. The chain joins TRBV6-2 or TRBV6-3 to TRBJ1-2; TRBD1 matches at 8 bases. V was pared by 2 bases and J by 6 bases, with 5 bases of the junction left unmatched. The CDR3 covers 14 residues. Germline V CDR1 and CDR2: MNHEY, SVGEGT. In DNA, the CDR3 is TGTGCCAGCAGTTACGGCAGGACAGGGCATGGCTACACCTTC. Translation gives CASSYGRTGHGYTF.

The genes are TRBV30 and TRBJ2-3; D call uncertain. This CDR3 is built from 13 residues. Germline CDR1 is GTSNPN and CDR2 is SVGIG (reference sequence). The CDR3 DNA is TGTGCTGAACGGTTGCGGAGCACAGATACGCAGTATTTT. Translation: CAERLRSTDTQYF.

The chain is built from TRBV12-3 or TRBV12-4 and TRBJ1-5, with a possible D match to TRBD1 (6 bases). V lost 6 bases, J lost 4 bases, and 10 bases lay in between. The CDR3 is 13 amino acids. The CDR3 nucleotides read TGTGCCAGCAGCTCGACAGGAAATCAGCCCCAGCATTTT. Its protein is CASSSTGNQPQHF.

The count of this clone is one. The V and J genes are TRBV5-8 and TRBJ1-5; D perhaps matches TRBD1 (5 bases). Germline CDR1 is SGHTS and CDR2 is YDEGEE. Trimming cost V 2 bases and J 4 bases, with 10 bases left between them. The length of the CDR3 is 14 residues. Written as DNA, the CDR3 is TGTGCCAGCAGCTTAGGCAGGGCAAATCAGCCCCAGCATTTT. Protein sequence: CASSLGRANQPQHF. The full variable domain, its missing parts supplied by reference TRBV5-8 and TRBJ1-5, is EAGVTQSPTHLIKTRGQQATLRCSPISGHTSVYWYQQALGLGLQFLLWYDEGEERNRGNFPPRFSGRQFPNYSSELNVNALELEDSALYLCASSLGRANQPQHFGDGTRLSIL.

The V and J genes are TRBV7-2 and TRBJ2-7, with 8 bases that match TRBD2. This CDR3 comprises 15 residues. V dropped 1 base and J dropped 7; count of bases not matched to a gene: 9. CDR1 is SGHTA and CDR2 is FQGNSA in the germline V gene. CDR3 coding DNA: TGTGCCAGCAGCTTAGTTTCGGGGGGGCAAAGGGAGCAGTACTTC. Its translation is CASSLVSGGQREQYF.

This chain joins TRBV11-1 and TRBJ1-1; TRBD1 matches 8 bases. J was trimmed by 2 bases and V by 5 bases; bases with no gene match: 10. The CDR3 contains 16 residues. Germline lookup yields CDR1 SGHAT and CDR2 FQDESV (reference sequence). The CDR3 DNA is TGTGCCAGCAGCCCCGGACAGGGTCGTTCAAACACTGAAGCTTTCTTT. This gives the protein CASSPGQGRSNTEAFF. Combining the CDR3 with reference TRBV11-1 and TRBJ1-1 gives the whole variable domain EAEVAQSPRYKITEKSQAVAFWCDPISGHATLYWYRQILGQGPELLVQFQDESVVDDSQLPKDRFSAERLKGVDSTLKIQPAELGDSAMYLCASSPGQGRSNTEAFFGQGTRLTVV.

The rearrangement uses TRBV6-5 and TRBJ1-2; 9 bases fit TRBD1. The CDR3 is made up of 15 amino acids. Germline values: CDR1 MNHEY, CDR2 SVGAGI. Losses at the gene ends were 4 bases for V and 6 bases for J; bases not matched to a gene: 9. The CDR3 loop reads CASSFTTGGGHGYTF. The DNA of the CDR3 is TGTGCCAGCAGTTTCACGACAGGGGGGGGGCATGGCTACACCTTC.

This chain joins TRBV19 and TRBJ1-4; D unresolved. Trimming shortened V by 1 base and J by 4 bases, and 7 bases separated the two germline ends. The germline CDR1 and CDR2 sequences are LNHDA and SQIVND (reference sequence). CDR3 length: 14 amino acids. CDR3 region: CASSIGAFNEKLFF. CDR3 DNA: TGTGCCAGTAGTATAGGGGCCTTTAATGAAAAACTGTTTTTT.

The chain is built from TRBV13 and TRBJ1-2, with D perhaps matching TRBD1 (5 bases). CDR1 is PRHDT, CDR2 FYEKMQ, per germline (reference sequence). V lost 2 bases and J lost 8, with 18 bases in between. CDR3 length: 15 amino acids. The CDR3 spells CASSLLDTAYKGYTF. The CDR3 DNA is TGTGCCAGCAGCTTATTGGACACGGCCTACAAGGGCTACACCTTC.

The rearrangement joins TRBV19 to TRBJ1-5; 8 bases are shared with TRBD1. This CDR3 spans 16 amino acids. CDR1 and CDR2 (germline): LNHDA, SQIVND (reference sequence). Trimming removed 4 bases from V and 5 bases from J; junction bases left unmatched: 10. The CDR3, as DNA: TGTGCCAGTAGTACCCCGACAGGGGCGGCGGATCAGCCCCAGCATTTT. Protein product: CASSTPTGAADQPQHF.

Only a few counts were recorded for this clone. This chain connects TRBV6-4 to TRBJ2-1; 7 bases are shared with TRBD1. The CDR3 has 13 amino acids. Germline V gene data show CDR1 as MRHNA and CDR2 as SNTAGT. The V segment lost 6 bases and the J segment 5 bases; nucleotides outside the gene matches: 4. DNA of the CDR3: TGTGCCAGCAGCGGGGACAGTCACAATGAGCAGTTCTTC. Translated, it gives CASSGDSHNEQFF.

This clone was counted only a few times. J is TRBJ1-2 and V is TRBV6-4; unclear D gene. The CDR3 loop spans 14 amino acids. V was cut by 4 bases and J by 2 bases, with 11 bases left in between. From germline, CDR1 is MRHNA and CDR2 SNTAGT. DNA of the CDR3: TGTGCCAGCAGTGTTGGCCCCGCCAACTATGGCTACACCTTC. It yields the protein CASSVGPANYGYTF.

Concerning this clone itself: Sequence at one end of the junction differs from germline and may be a read error. The rearrangement uses TRBV7-7 and TRBJ2-7; 8 positions match TRBD1. The CDR3 consists of 15 residues. Germline loops: CDR1 SSHAT, CDR2 FNYEAQ (reference sequence). The CDR3 protein is CASSAGQGETYEQYF. The DNA for the CDR3 is TGTGCTAGCAGCGCCGGACAGGGCGAGACCTACGAGCAGTACTTC.

The chain carries TRBV20-1 and TRBJ2-7, with 7 bases lining up with TRBD2. The V and J ends lost 3 bases and 2 bases, in that order; junction bases with no gene match: 7. CDR3 length equals 14 residues. Looked up from germline, CDR1 is DFQATT and CDR2 is SNEGSKA (reference sequence). The CDR3 spells CSASFGTKPYEQYF. The DNA for the CDR3 is TGCAGTGCTAGTTTCGGGACTAAACCCTACGAGCAGTACTTC.

The chain recombines TRBV5-6 with TRBJ1-2; D is perhaps TRBD1 (5 bases). Germline CDR1 is SGHDT and CDR2 is YYEEEE. Trimming took 2 bases from V and 7 from J, leaving 15 bases between them. The CDR3 has 14 amino acids. This CDR3 reads CASSFMGGSGGYTF. The CDR3 DNA is TGTGCCAGCAGCTTCATGGGGGGGAGCGGTGGCTACACCTTC.

The chain uses TRBV9 and TRBJ1-1; 8 bases line up with TRBD1. J was trimmed by 1 base and V by 4 bases; bases with no gene match: 15. Germline lookup yields CDR1 SGDLS and CDR2 YYNGEE. The CDR3 has 18 amino acids. CDR3 DNA: TGTGCCAGCAGCCCCTATACCGCAGGGGGCGTCTCGAACACTGAAGCTTTCTTT. It encodes CASSPYTAGGVSNTEAFF.

The chain couples TRBV18 to TRBJ1-3, with D uncertain. Germline CDR1 is KGHSH and CDR2 is LQKENI. CDR3 size: 15 residues. V gave up 3 bases and J gave up 0 bases, with 9 bases separating them. For the CDR3, the DNA is TGTGCCAGCTCACCGACACCATCCTCTGGAAACACCATATATTTT. It specifies CASSPTPSSGNTIYF.

This chain connects TRBV5-6 to TRBJ2-7, with 11 bases matching TRBD1. Trimming at V came to 3 bases and at J to 1 base, leaving 0 bases not matched to a gene. CDR1 SGHDT and CDR2 YYEEEE come from the germline V gene. The CDR3 spans 14 residues. The CDR3 DNA sequence: TGTGCCAGCAGCTGGGACAGGGGGTCCTACGAGCAGTACTTC. The encoded protein is CASSWDRGSYEQYF.

This chain uses TRBV15 with TRBJ2-7; no clear D gene. This CDR3 is built from 15 residues. Germline CDR1 is LNHNV and CDR2 is YYDKDF (reference sequence). Deletions cut 0 bases from V and 1 base from J, with 10 bases between. The DNA of the CDR3 is TGTGCCACCAGCAGAGATCCGTCCCTATCCTACGAGCAGTACTTC. This sequence encodes CATSRDPSLSYEQYF.

This chain connects TRBV4-1 to TRBJ2-7; TRBD1 agrees at 7 bases. Trimming cost V 2 bases and J 3 bases; bases outside gene matches: 7. Germline-derived CDR1 and CDR2 are MGHRA and YSYEKL. This CDR3 comprises 15 residues. The DNA of the CDR3 is TGCGCCAGCAGCCAAAATCGGGACAGATTCTACGAGCAGTACTTC. Translating gives CASSQNRDRFYEQYF.

In this sample, this clone turned up once. The chain uses TRBV2 and TRBJ2-5; TRBD2 matches at 7 bases. Germline CDR1 reads SNHLY; CDR2 reads FYNNEI. The J segment lost 2 bases and the V segment lost 1 base, leaving 7 bases of the junction unmatched. The CDR3 contains 16 residues. As DNA, the CDR3 is TGTGCCAGCAGTGAAGTGGGGTCTAGCGGACAAGAGACCCAGTACTTC. It is translated as CASSEVGSSGQETQYF.

The V gene is TRBV28, the J gene TRBJ1-2, with D perhaps matching TRBD1 (5 bases). The germline V and J ends were trimmed by 4 bases and 8 bases, with 11 bases remaining between them. Germline loops: CDR1 MDHEN, CDR2 SYDVKM. The CDR3 is 12 residues long. CDR3 bases: TGTGCCAGCAGTTCGGAGGGGTTCGGCTACACCTTC. This translates into CASSSEGFGYTF.